In its sample, the clone carrying this T cell receptor (beta chain) was seen many times. The antigen remains undetermined. The data derive from a study of regulatory T cells in long-lasting Graves disease. The study, taken as a whole, reports: With persistent disease, TRBV28, TRBJ1-2 and TRBJ2-5 were the favored segments. It was possible that the small sample size reduced accuracy. TCR diversity was lower in persistent Graves' patients (versus newly diagnosed ones).

Library construction for TCR beta used iRepertoire HTBI primers and Arm-PCR of CDR3 regions. TCRdb itself ran the multiplex PCR reads through MiXCR, one entry per CDR3 protein. The sample shows under 500,000 distinct CDR3 sequences, less than 25% of them seen only once. Trimming took 5 bases from V and 10 from J; bases not matched to a gene: 11. The CDR3 totals 14 residues. Sample time point: persistent/refractory GD, antithyroid drugs over 5 years with positive TRAb. The TCR library was made from RNA extracted from PBMCs. The sample consisted of peripheral blood mononuclear cells (PBMCs), taken when the disease was refractory, from a patient treated with antithyroid drugs. This chain links TRBV12-3 or TRBV12-4 with TRBJ1-2; TRBD1 aligns across 9 bases. This TCR came from a female donor with Graves disease. The CDR3 loop is CASSGPGTGSLYTF. The CDR3 nucleotides read TGTGCCAGCAGTGGCCCCGGGACAGGGTCTCTCTACACCTTC.